This TCR beta chain came from a study of blood T cell repertoires in COVID-19. Those who participated ranged in age from roughly 18 to 90 years and resided in approximately 23 US areas. Participant-reported clinical history was the basis for cohort assignment. Contact with a PCR-confirmed or clinician-diagnosed COVID-19 case occurred within 2 weeks of entry. TCRdb keeps only in-frame clones here, not all; method: immunoSEQ multiplex PCR. In the table there are around 250,000 clones, around 89% of which are singletons. Material: PBMCs or T cells enriched from blood (not recorded which). The sequence was obtained from a man in his fifties or sixties who had been exposed to COVID-19.

CDR3 DNA sequence: TGTGCCAGCAACCGCAGGGGGGACAATGAGCAGTTCTTC. Its protein is CASNRRGDNEQFF. The genes are TRBV2 and TRBJ2-1, with D perhaps TRBD1 (7 bases). V was pared by 7 bases and J by 5 bases, with 12 bases between. The length of the CDR3 is 13 residues. Germline values: CDR1 SNHLY, CDR2 FYNNEI.